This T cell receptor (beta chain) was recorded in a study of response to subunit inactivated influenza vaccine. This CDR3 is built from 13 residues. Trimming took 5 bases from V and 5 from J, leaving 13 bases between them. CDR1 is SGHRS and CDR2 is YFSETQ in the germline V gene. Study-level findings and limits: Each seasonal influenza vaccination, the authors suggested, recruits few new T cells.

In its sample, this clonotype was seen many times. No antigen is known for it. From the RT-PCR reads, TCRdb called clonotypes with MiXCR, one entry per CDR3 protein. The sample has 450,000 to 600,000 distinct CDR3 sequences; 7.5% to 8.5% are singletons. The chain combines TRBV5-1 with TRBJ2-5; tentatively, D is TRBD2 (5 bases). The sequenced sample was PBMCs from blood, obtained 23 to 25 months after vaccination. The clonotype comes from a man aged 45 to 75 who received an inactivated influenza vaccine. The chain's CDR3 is CASREGMRETQYF. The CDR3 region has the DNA TGCGCCAGCAGAGAGGGAATGCGGGAGACCCAGTACTTC.